This TCR beta chain was identified in a study of T cell repertoires in cytomegalovirus infection. Whole-study context: Public TCR beta signature analysis indicated the presence of both CMV infection and matching HLA type.

TCRdb reanalysed the reads using MiXCR and keeps one entry per CDR3 protein. The repertoire includes hundreds of thousands of distinct CDR3 sequences, roughly 6.5% of them detected once, and less than 7.5% sits in the top ten. Germline V CDR1 and CDR2: GTSNPN, SVGIG (reference sequence). The CDR3 has 13 amino acids. The V end was cut by 2 bases, the J end by 3 bases, with 9 bases between. This clonotype has just a few counts. The antigen is not known. The study, taken as a whole, reports: Summed frequency of shared TCR beta families picked out CMV carriers who also had the relevant HLA.

The sample was PBMCs. The V and J genes are TRBV30 and TRBJ2-3; D gene unclear. The source is a human donor in good health (CMV status not recorded). Some clones in this sample may be carry-over from other donors' samples. CDR3 sequence reads: CAWSKGSTDTQYF. The CDR3 DNA is TGTGCCTGGAGTAAGGGTTCGACAGATACGCAGTATTTT.